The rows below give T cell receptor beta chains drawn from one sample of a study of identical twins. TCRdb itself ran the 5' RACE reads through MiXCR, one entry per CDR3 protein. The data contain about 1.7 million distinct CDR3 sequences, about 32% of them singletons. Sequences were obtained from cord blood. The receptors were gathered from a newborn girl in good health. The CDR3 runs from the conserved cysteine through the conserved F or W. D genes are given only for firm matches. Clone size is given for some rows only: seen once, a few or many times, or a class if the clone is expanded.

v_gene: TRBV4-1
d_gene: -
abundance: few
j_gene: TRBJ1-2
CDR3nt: TGCGCCAGCAGCCAAGAATTCCGGGGGACCTATGGCTACACCTTC
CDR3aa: CASSQEFRGTYGYTF

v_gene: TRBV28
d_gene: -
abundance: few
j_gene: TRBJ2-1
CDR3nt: TGTGCCAGCAGTTTCCAGGGTTGGAATGAGCAGTTCTTC
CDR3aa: CASSFQGWNEQFF

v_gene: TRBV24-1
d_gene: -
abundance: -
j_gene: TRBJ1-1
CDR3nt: TGTGCCACCAGTGACACCGGGCCGAGCACTGAAGCTTTCTTT
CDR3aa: CATSDTGPSTEAFF

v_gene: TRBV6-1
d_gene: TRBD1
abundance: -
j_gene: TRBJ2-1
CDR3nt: TGTGCCAACCGACAGGGCAATGAGCAGTTCTTC
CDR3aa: CANRQGNEQFF

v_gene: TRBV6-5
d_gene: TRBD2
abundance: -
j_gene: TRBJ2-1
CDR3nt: TGTGCCAGCAGTTACTCGTTTAGGACTAGCGGGGACAATGGGCAGTTCTTC
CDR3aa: CASSYSFRTSGDNGQFF

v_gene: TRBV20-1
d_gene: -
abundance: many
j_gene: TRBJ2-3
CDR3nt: TGCAGTGCAAGCGGTGGGCCTAGCACAGATACGCAGTATTTT
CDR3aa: CSASGGPSTDTQYF

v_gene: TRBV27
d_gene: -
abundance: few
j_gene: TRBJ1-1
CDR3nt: TGTGCCAGCAGTTTCGGGAGGGCAACTGAAGCTTTCTTT
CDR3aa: CASSFGRATEAFF

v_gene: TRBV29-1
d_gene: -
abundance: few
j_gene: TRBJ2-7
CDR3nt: TGCAGCGTTTTCAGGGGCTACAATGAGCAGTACTTC
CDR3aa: CSVFRGYNEQYF

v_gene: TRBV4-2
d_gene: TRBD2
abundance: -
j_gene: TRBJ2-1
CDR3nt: TGTGCCAGCAGCCAAGATAGGACTAGCGGCTACTATGAGCAGTTCTTC
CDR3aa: CASSQDRTSGYYEQFF

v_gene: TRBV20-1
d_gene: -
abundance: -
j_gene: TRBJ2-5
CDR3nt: TGCAGTGCTAGCCAGGGGAGGGAGCAGTACTTC
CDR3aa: CSASQGREQYF

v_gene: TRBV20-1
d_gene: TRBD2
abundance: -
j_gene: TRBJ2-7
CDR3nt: TGCAGTGCTAGACGGCTAGCGGCTTTGGAGCAGTACTTC
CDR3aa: CSARRLAALEQYF

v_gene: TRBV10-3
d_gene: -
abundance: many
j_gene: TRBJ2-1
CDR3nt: TGTGCCATCAGTGAGTCCGCATCCCTACTCTCCGATGAGCAGTTCTTC
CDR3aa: CAISESASLLSDEQFF